These 8 T cell receptor beta chains originate from one sample sequenced in a study of molecular identifiers for immune sequencing clone quantification. TCRdb re-analysed the PCR reads in MiXCR, keeping a single row per CDR3 protein. The profile shows just under 650,000 distinct CDR3 sequences, just under 20% of them singletons. The specimen sequenced was naive CD8+ T cells from blood, with Jurkat cell RNA spiked in. The subset is: FACS-sorted CD8+CD4-CCR7+CD45RA+ naive T cells. Receptors originate from a human donor in good health. Some libraries in this study had Jurkat cell RNA spiked in.

V gene TRBV20-1 combines with J gene TRBJ2-1; D is perhaps TRBD1 or TRBD2 (5 bases each). The CDR3 runs 13 residues. Trimming removed 7 bases from V and 6 bases from J, with 16 bases in between. From germline, CDR1 is DFQATT and CDR2 SNEGSKA (reference sequence). The CDR3 loop reads CSVPGTTCNEQFF. The CDR3 DNA is TGCAGTGTTCCCGGGACGACCTGCAATGAGCAGTTCTTC.

This clonotype was observed a few times. CDR3 amino acids: CASSSPREGPNEQYF. CDR3 coding DNA: TGTGCCAGCAGCTCCCCCCGCGAGGGGCCAAACGAGCAGTACTTC. The J gene is TRBJ2-7, the V gene TRBV7-2; D assignment may be TRBD1 or TRBD2 (5 bases each). Deletions cut 4 bases from V and 5 bases from J, with 18 bases between. Germline V gene data show CDR1 as SGHTA and CDR2 as FQGNSA. The CDR3 runs 15 residues. Together with reference TRBV7-2 and TRBJ2-7, the CDR3 gives the full variable domain: GAGVSQSPSNKVTEKGKDVELRCDPISGHTALYWYRQSLGQGLEFLIYFQGNSAPDKSGLPSDRFSAERTGGSVSTLTIQRTQQEDSAVYLCASSSPREGPNEQYFGPGTRLTVT.

The table lists this clonotype with a few counts. The chain uses TRBV12-3 or TRBV12-4 and TRBJ1-5; 7 positions agree with TRBD1. The length of the CDR3 is 15 residues. Trimming removed 5 bases from V and 3 bases from J; junction bases left unmatched: 7. CDR3 region: CASSLRQGANQPQHF. The CDR3 DNA reads TGTGCCAGCAGTCTACGACAGGGAGCCAATCAGCCCCAGCATTTT.

This clonotype was seen ten or more times. V usage is TRBV29-1 and J usage is TRBJ1-1; D unresolved. Deletions cut 3 bases from V and 6 bases from J, with 5 bases between. The CDR3 spans 10 residues. The germline V gene has CDR1 SQVTM and CDR2 ANQGSEA. The DNA of the CDR3 is TGCAGCGTTGAGGTCCCTGAAGCTTTCTTT. Residues: CSVEVPEAFF. The variable domain in full, with the rest retrieved from reference TRBV29-1 and TRBJ1-1, is SAVISQKPSRDICQRGTSLTIQCQVDSQVTMMFWYRQQPGQSLTLIATANQGSEATYESGFVIDKFPISRPNLTFSTLTVSNMSPEDSSIYLCSVEVPEAFFGQGTRLTVV.

This clonotype has a count of ten or more. The chain joins TRBV29-1 to TRBJ2-1; no firm D call. The CDR3 covers 12 residues. The germline V and J ends were trimmed by 4 bases and 8 bases, with 12 bases remaining between them. Germline V gives CDR1 SQVTM, CDR2 ANQGSEA. The CDR3: CSVVGPLDEQFF. The CDR3 DNA reads TGCAGCGTTGTAGGTCCCTTGGATGAGCAGTTCTTC.

The table lists this clonotype with many counts. This chain uses TRBV6-5 with TRBJ2-7; the match to TRBD2 covers 7 bases. This CDR3 is built from 13 residues. Per the germline V gene, CDR1 is MNHEY and CDR2 is SVGAGI. V was clipped by 2 bases and J by 7 bases; unmatched bases: 5. CDR3 amino acids: CASSYGRGREQYF. For the CDR3, the DNA is TGTGCCAGCAGTTACGGGCGGGGGAGGGAGCAGTACTTC.

This chain connects TRBV5-3 to TRBJ2-1; D is ambiguous. TRBV5-3 is known as an ORF, though its function is uncertain. This CDR3 is 15 amino acids long. The CDR3: CVSSLVGQAGEEQFF. DNA for the CDR3: TGTGTCAGCAGCTTGGTAGGTCAGGCAGGCGAGGAGCAGTTCTTC.

This clonotype came up a few times. V gene TRBV7-6 combines with J gene TRBJ1-3, with a weak D call TRBD1 (6 bases). The CDR3 sequence is 17 residues long. Germline-derived CDR1 and CDR2 are SGHVS and FNYEAQ. The ends were cut back, 2 bases at V and 2 bases at J, with 16 bases in the middle. CDR3 nucleotide sequence: TGTGCCAGCAGCTTATTTGCCTCCGGGACACCTGGAAACACCATATATTTT. This codes for CASSLFASGTPGNTIYF.